This T cell receptor (beta chain) was documented in a study of blood T cell repertoires in COVID-19. In the study overall: PBMCs, B-cell-depleted T cells, or T cells were the source of the cDNA or gDNA that made up the material.

About this clone: An end of the junction does not agree with germline; a read error may underlie this.

Original analysis: From reference gene primer amplification, estimates of nucleated cell counts were derived. Only in-frame clones appear in the TCRdb table, and some are missing; sequencing was by immunoSEQ multiplex PCR. That table supplies the V and J calls and clone size; D and trimming were determined from the DNA. The sample records some 170,000 clones, approximately 85% being singletons. The CDR3 sequence is 15 residues long. Germline V CDR1 and CDR2: SNHLY, FYNNEI. Sequenced: peripheral blood. The sequence was obtained from a woman between 55 and 75 years old with acute or convalescent COVID-19. V and J are TRBV2 and TRBJ2-1; possible D gene TRBD2, 5 bases. CDR3: CASSEAGIARDELFF. The CDR3 region has the DNA TGTGCCAGCAGTGAAGCCGGGATAGCTAGGGATGAGCTGTTCTTC.